This TCR beta chain comes out of a study of early T cells in non-severe SARS-CoV-2 infection. Study in general: Sequencing was performed on bulk RNA from unsorted whole blood, leaving chains unpaired.

In its sample, this clonotype was seen many times. TCRdb fed the 5' RACE reads into MiXCR, producing one record per CDR3 protein. The sample consists of tens of thousands of distinct CDR3 sequences, around 12% of them appearing once. The CDR3 totals 15 residues. V shed 3 bases and J 3 bases; nucleotides not matched to a gene: 4. Germline values: CDR1 WSHSY, CDR2 SAAADI. Sequencing input: whole blood. The chain combines TRBV10-2 with TRBJ1-4, with 7 bases identical to TRBD1. This receptor was identified in an adult who was a healthcare worker with PCR-confirmed SARS-CoV-2 infection or an uninfected control (not recorded which). CDR3 bases: TGCGCCAGCAGTGACAACAGGGGATCTAATGAAAAACTGTTTTTT. Translation gives CASSDNRGSNEKLFF.